This note documents a single TCR beta chain sequence. Its target is unknown. The primer mix had 60 Vbeta and 13 Jbeta primers. The repertoire was sequenced with immunoSEQ multiplex PCR; TCRdb's copy has only in-frame clones and lacks some. The sample lists fewer than 200,000 clones; roughly 76% were seen once. This entry belongs to a study of cytomegalovirus exposure and HLA in healthy donors. Study findings and constraints: As a later analysis revealed, most CMV-associated TCR beta chains appeared HLA-restricted. There were some public TCRs occurring in many donors, but most TCR sequences were rare. Solely CMV serostatus was available to characterize immune exposure.

The CDR3 sequence is 15 residues long. Per the germline V gene, CDR1 is ENHRY and CDR2 is SYGVKD. Trimming pared 2 bases from V and 7 bases from J, leaving 15 bases between. V is TRBV10-3 and J is TRBJ1-5; D remains unclear. The sequencing input was PBMCs. The source of this sequence is a man aged 55 to 70 in good health and CMV-seronegative. CDR3 nucleotides: TGTGCCATCAGTGAGGGAGGGCCGGTGGACCAGCCCCAGCATTTT. Translated: CAISEGGPVDQPQHF.